Below are 16 T cell receptor beta chains sequenced from a single sample in a study of T cell clonality in common variable immunodeficiency. Profiling relied on immunoSEQ multiplex PCR, and the TCRdb table lists in-frame clones only, not all of them. In total the sample includes about 66,000 clones, none of them seen once. The sequenced sample was peripheral blood mononuclear cells. Receptor source: a person aged 18 to 75 in good health.

Ten or more counts support this clone. The read gets to within 3 residues of the CDR3 end, and the germline J gene fills in the rest. The chain is built from TRBV28 and TRBJ2-7, with D perhaps TRBD2 (5 bases). Germline loops: CDR1 MDHEN, CDR2 SYDVKM. The CDR3 has 14 residues. With 3 bases removed from V and 4 bases from J, the gap between germline ends came to 13 bases. CDR3 loop: CASSLRLRAYEQYF. Partial CDR3 DNA: TGTGCCAGCAGTTTGCGCTTGCGGGCATACGAG.

This clone has more than one count but fewer than ten. The CDR3 is cut off 3 residues early in the read; its end comes from the germline J gene. This chain joins TRBV2 and TRBJ2-2; 11 nucleotides align to TRBD2. With 6 bases clipped from V and 6 bases from J, the junction kept 6 bases outside the gene matches. CDR3 length: 15 residues. Germline CDR1 and CDR2: SNHLY and FYNNEI. Incomplete CDR3 DNA: TGTGCCAGCAGACTAGCGGGAGCGTGGTCCGGGGAG. Its protein is CASRLAGAWSGE. The full CDR3 sequence reads CASRLAGAWSGELFF. Drawing the rest from reference TRBV2 and TRBJ2-2, the complete variable domain is EPEVTQTPSHQVTQMGQEVILRCVPISNHLYFYWYRQILGQKVEFLVSFYNNEISEKSEIFDDQFSVERPDGSNFTLKIRSTKLEDSAMYFCASRLAGAWSGELFFGEGSRLTVL.

This clone was seen repeatedly, ten times or more. The part of the CDR3 DNA that was read is TGTGCCAGCAGCTCGACAGGGGGCCCCTATGGC. Residues: CASSSTGGPYG. The whole CDR3 protein is CASSSTGGPYGYTF. The chain carries TRBV7-9 and TRBJ1-2; 10 bases agree with TRBD1. The read terminates 3 residues before the CDR3 end, so the remaining end is supplied by the germline J gene. V dropped 4 bases and J dropped 4; count of bases not matched to a gene: 3. This CDR3 is built from 14 residues. The germline V gene has CDR1 SEHNR and CDR2 FQNEAQ (reference sequence).

This clone was seen at least ten times. The CDR3 goes on 3 residues after the read ends, and that part is filled in from the germline J gene. The chain couples TRBV19 to TRBJ1-1; TRBD1 might be the D (5 bases). Germline CDR1 reads LNHDA; CDR2 reads SQIVND (reference sequence). This CDR3 has 16 residues. V lost 4 bases and J 2 bases, leaving 17 bases between the germline ends. The DNA read from the CDR3 is TGTGCCAGTAGTACTCTGTTTCAGGGAGAAAACACTGAA. This codes for CASSTLFQGENTE. The complete CDR3 sequence is CASSTLFQGENTEAFF.

This clone was picked up many times. With the read ending 3 residues before the CDR3 end, the germline J gene is used to fill in that end. The J gene is TRBJ1-5, the V gene TRBV2, with 7 nucleotides matching TRBD1. Germline V CDR1 and CDR2: SNHLY, FYNNEI. After removal of 6 bases from V and 3 bases from J, the junction contained 11 bases not matched to a gene. The CDR3 has 16 residues. CDR3 residues: CASSAGTVRPNQPQHF. CDR3 DNA (partial): TGTGCCAGCAGCGCCGGGACAGTTCGACCCAATCAGCCC.

This clone was seen at least ten times. The CDR3 end lies 3 residues beyond the end of the read and is filled in from the germline J gene. The rearrangement uses TRBV20-1 and TRBJ2-5; 11 positions match TRBD2. J was trimmed by 7 bases and V by 1 base; bases with no gene match: 5. The CDR3 runs to 14 residues. CDR1 is DFQATT and CDR2 is SNEGSKA in the germline V gene (reference sequence). The sequenced part of the CDR3 DNA is TGCAGTGCTAGAGGACTAGCGGGAAGGGGGACC. This gives the protein CSARGLAGRGT. From start to end, the CDR3 is CSARGLAGRGTQYF.

This clone was found many times. The CDR3 extends 3 residues past the end of the read, so its final part is completed from the germline J gene. The chain has TRBV7-9 and TRBJ2-3; 7 bases fit TRBD2. The germline CDR1 and CDR2 sequences are SEHNR and FQNEAQ (reference sequence). Trimming cost V 4 bases and J 5 bases; bases outside gene matches: 6. The CDR3 contains 14 residues. CDR3 DNA, as far as it was read: TGTGCCAGCAGCTCCGGACTAGAGGGAGATACG. This codes for CASSSGLEGDT. The CDR3 in its entirety is CASSSGLEGDTQYF. Together with reference TRBV7-9 and TRBJ2-3, the CDR3 gives the full variable domain: DTGVSQNPRHKITKRGQNVTFRCDPISEHNRLYWYRQTLGQGPEFLTYFQNEAQLEKSRLLSDRFSAERPKGSFSTLEIQRTEQGDSAMYLCASSSGLEGDTQYFGPGTRLTVL.

This clone came up many times. From the germline J gene comes the end of the CDR3, since the read stops 3 residues before it. The genes are TRBV7-8 and TRBJ1-2; D is ambiguous. The V end was cut by 1 base, the J end by 2 bases, with 11 bases between. Germline loops: CDR1 SGHVS, CDR2 FQNEAQ. This CDR3 region has 15 residues. The CDR3 spells CASSLGLVGNYGYTF. CDR3 bases read: TGTGCCAGCAGCTTAGGGTTGGTAGGGAACTATGGC.

This clone was seen many times. From the germline J gene comes the end of the CDR3, since the read stops 3 residues before it. This chain connects TRBV18 to TRBJ1-2; D is perhaps TRBD1 (6 bases). Trimming shortened V by 1 base and J by 0 bases, and 15 bases separated the two germline ends. The CDR3 consists of 17 residues. Germline V gene lookup returns CDR1 KGHSH and CDR2 LQKENI. Partial CDR3 DNA: TGTGCCAGCTCACCACAGAGTCCGGGACAAGCTAACTATGGC. It specifies CASSPQSPGQANYG. The complete CDR3 protein is CASSPQSPGQANYGYTF.

This clone was seen ten or more times. The CDR3 is cut off 3 residues early in the read; its end comes from the germline J gene. The gene calls are TRBV4-2 and TRBJ2-3; 13 nucleotides agree with TRBD2. Trimming removed 4 bases from V and 3 bases from J; junction bases left unmatched: 4. CDR1 is LGHNA and CDR2 is YNFKEQ in the germline V gene. CDR3 length: 16 residues. The CDR3 spells CASSLGLAGDTDTQYF. The CDR3 bases that were read are TGTGCCAGCAGCCTAGGACTAGCGGGAGATACAGATACG.

This clone was counted at least ten times. The CDR3: CASSIDQSSYNEQFF. CDR3 DNA, as far as it was read: TGTGCCAGTAGTATAGACCAGAGCTCCTACAATGAG. The chain links TRBV19 to TRBJ2-1; D gene ambiguous. The read halts 3 residues ahead of the CDR3 end, with the missing end drawn from the germline J gene. Trimming removed 0 bases from V and 0 bases from J, with 6 bases in between. The CDR3 consists of 15 residues. CDR1 and CDR2 (germline): LNHDA, SQIVND (reference sequence).

There are many counts of this clone. The DNA ends 3 residues before the CDR3 does, and the rest of the CDR3 is filled in from the germline J gene. The chain has TRBV3-1 (or the pseudogene TRBV3-2) and TRBJ1-2; 8 bases line up with TRBD1. CDR3 size: 14 residues. Germline CDR1 LGHDT, CDR2 YNNKEL (reference sequence). The J segment lost 7 bases and the V segment lost 5 bases, leaving 9 bases of the junction unmatched. This CDR3 reads CASSNQGASGGYTF. CDR3 bases read: TGTGCCAGCAGCAACCAGGGGGCGTCCGGTGGC.

This clone was picked up many times. Read data end 3 residues before the CDR3 end; the end is taken from the germline J gene. V is TRBV30 and J is TRBJ2-2, with 9 bases matching TRBD1. CDR1 and CDR2 (germline): GTSNPN, SVGIG (reference sequence). With V trimmed by 1 base and J by 3 bases, 6 bases remained unmatched. This CDR3 comprises 16 residues. The CDR3 sequence is CAWSEQGAADTGELFF. The sequenced part of the CDR3 DNA is TGTGCCTGGAGTGAACAGGGGGCAGCGGACACCGGGGAG.

This clone was detected ten times or more. The sequenced fragment ends 3 residues before the CDR3 boundary, so the rest is inferred from the germline J gene. V is TRBV5-1 and J is TRBJ1-1; the match to TRBD1 covers 7 bases. With 6 bases clipped from V and 4 bases from J, the junction kept 15 bases outside the gene matches. The germline CDR1 and CDR2 sequences are SGHRS and YFSETQ. The CDR3 has 16 amino acids. Incomplete CDR3 DNA: TGCGCCAGCACGCGGGACAGCGCGGACGTGGGCACTGAA. The encoded protein is CASTRDSADVGTE. The full-length CDR3 reads as CASTRDSADVGTEAFF.

This clone was detected many times. The read is 3 residues too short to cover the CDR3 end, so that end is filled in from the germline J gene. In the same sample, other DNA sequences code for this CDR3. The genes are TRBV28 and TRBJ2-5; D is possibly TRBD1 (6 bases). This CDR3 has 13 residues. V lost 3 bases to trimming and J lost 4 bases, with 9 bases between them. Germline lookup yields CDR1 MDHEN and CDR2 SYDVKM. Here the CDR3 reads CASSLEGGETQYF. Partial CDR3 DNA: TGTGCCAGCAGTTTGGAAGGGGGAGAGACC.

There are many counts of this clone. The sequenced fragment ends 3 residues before the CDR3 boundary, so the rest is inferred from the germline J gene. The rearrangement links TRBV4-1 to TRBJ1-6; D is possibly TRBD1 (5 bases). Germline CDR1 reads MGHRA; CDR2 reads YSYEKL. CDR3 length equals 15 residues. V gave up 0 bases and J gave up 6 bases, with 9 bases separating them. CDR3 DNA, as far as it was read: TGCGCCAGCAGCCAAGATGGGCAGGGTAATTCACCC. This sequence encodes CASSQDGQGNSP. The CDR3 in full is CASSQDGQGNSPLHF.